This T cell receptor beta chain originates from a study of T cell clonality in common variable immunodeficiency. Sequencing was performed with immunoSEQ multiplex PCR; in TCRdb, only in-frame clones are kept and a portion is missing. The sample yields around 29,000 clones, without any singletons. Study findings and constraints: Fewer deletions and N-nucleotide insertions were reportedly seen in common variable immunodeficiency TCR beta sequences. Repertoire-complication correlations in CVID were limited by patient heterogeneity.

After removal of 5 bases from V and 5 bases from J, the junction contained 5 bases not matched to a gene. Germline V gene data show CDR1 as SGHTA and CDR2 as FQGNSA. There are 15 residues in the CDR3. There are many counts of this clone. The antigen remains undetermined. The DNA ends 3 residues before the CDR3 does, and the rest of the CDR3 is filled in from the germline J gene. The V call is TRBV7-2, the J call TRBJ2-5, with 13 bases aligning to TRBD2. The material sequenced was peripheral blood mononuclear cells. The source is a person aged 18 to 70 in good health. The CDR3 reads CASSTGLAGRETQYF. CDR3 DNA, as far as it was read: TGTGCCAGCAGCACGGGACTAGCGGGACGGGAGACC. Full variable domain (outside the CDR3, taken from reference TRBV7-2 and TRBJ2-5): GAGVSQSPSNKVTEKGKDVELRCDPISGHTALYWYRQSLGQGLEFLIYFQGNSAPDKSGLPSDRFSAERTGGSVSTLTIQRTQQEDSAVYLCASSTGLAGRETQYFGPGTRLLVL.